This T cell receptor beta chain was profiled in a study of CD8 T cells in ankylosing spondylitis. Overall study results and limits: A subset of motif variants has previously been described in the synovial fluid and blood of reactive arthritis. From matched ankylosing spondylitis synovial fluid, disease-linked clones were reportedly recovered at significantly enriched levels. Blood of patients with ankylosing spondylitis appeared to be characterized by a TCR beta motif of several highly homologous variants. The disease-linked clones had a CD8+ phenotype and low blood frequencies.

Germline V gives CDR1 LNHNV, CDR2 YYDKDF (reference sequence). Trimming shortened V by 0 bases and J by 2 bases, and 16 bases separated the two germline ends. The CDR3 extends over 17 amino acids. By quantitative 5'-RACE with molecular barcodes, the TCR beta libraries were made. TCRdb recomputed calls from the 5' RACE reads with MiXCR, one row per CDR3 protein. The table lists 200,000 to 250,000 distinct CDR3 sequences, 5.5% to 7.5% of them singletons, with 14% in the top ten. In its sample, this clonotype was seen many times. What it recognizes is unknown. The clonotype comes from a male donor with ankylosing spondylitis. Sequencing was done on a sample of blood, either unsorted or a sorted T cell fraction (not recorded which). The chain combines TRBV15 with TRBJ1-2, with D uncertain. The CDR3 sequence is CATSRDPSDLGNYGYTF. CDR3 DNA: TGTGCCACCAGCAGAGACCCTAGCGACTTGGGCAACTATGGCTACACCTTC.